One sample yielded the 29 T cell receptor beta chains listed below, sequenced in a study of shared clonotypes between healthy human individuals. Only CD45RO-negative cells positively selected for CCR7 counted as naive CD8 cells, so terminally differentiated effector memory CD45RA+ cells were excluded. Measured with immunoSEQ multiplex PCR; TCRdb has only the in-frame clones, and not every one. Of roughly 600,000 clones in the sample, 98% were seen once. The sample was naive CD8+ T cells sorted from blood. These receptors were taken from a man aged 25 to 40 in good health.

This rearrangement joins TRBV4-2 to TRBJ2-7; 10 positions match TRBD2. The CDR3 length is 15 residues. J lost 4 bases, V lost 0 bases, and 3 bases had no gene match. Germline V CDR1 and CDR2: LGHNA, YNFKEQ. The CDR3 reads CASSQEAGGLYEQYF. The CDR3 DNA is TGTGCCAGCAGCCAAGAAGCGGGAGGGCTGTACGAGCAGTACTTC.

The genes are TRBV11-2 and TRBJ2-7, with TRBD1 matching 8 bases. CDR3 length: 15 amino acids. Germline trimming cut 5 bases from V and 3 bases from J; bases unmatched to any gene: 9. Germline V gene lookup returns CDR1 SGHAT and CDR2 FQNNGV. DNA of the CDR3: TGTGCCAGCAGCATACTACAGGGGGAGGTCTACGAGCAGTACTTC. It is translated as CASSILQGEVYEQYF.

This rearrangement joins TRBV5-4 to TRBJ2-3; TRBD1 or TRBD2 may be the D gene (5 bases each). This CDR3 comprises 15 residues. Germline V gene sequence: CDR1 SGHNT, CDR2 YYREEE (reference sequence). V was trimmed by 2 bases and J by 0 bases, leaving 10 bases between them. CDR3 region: CASSFTGASTDTQYF. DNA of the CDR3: TGTGCCAGCAGCTTTACCGGGGCTAGCACAGATACGCAGTATTTT.

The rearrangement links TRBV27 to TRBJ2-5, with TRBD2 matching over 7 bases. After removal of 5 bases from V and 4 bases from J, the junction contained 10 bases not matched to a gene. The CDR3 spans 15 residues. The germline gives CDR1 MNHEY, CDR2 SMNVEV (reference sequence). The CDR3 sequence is CASSHPGPGGETQYF. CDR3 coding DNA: TGTGCCAGCAGTCACCCAGGACCGGGGGGAGAGACCCAGTACTTC.

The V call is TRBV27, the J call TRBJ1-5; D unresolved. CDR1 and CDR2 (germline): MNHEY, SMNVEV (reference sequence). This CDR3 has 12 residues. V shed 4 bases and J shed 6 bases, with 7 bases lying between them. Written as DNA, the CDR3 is TGTGCCAGCAGTTCCCTAGGTCAGCCCCAGCATTTT. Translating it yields CASSSLGQPQHF.

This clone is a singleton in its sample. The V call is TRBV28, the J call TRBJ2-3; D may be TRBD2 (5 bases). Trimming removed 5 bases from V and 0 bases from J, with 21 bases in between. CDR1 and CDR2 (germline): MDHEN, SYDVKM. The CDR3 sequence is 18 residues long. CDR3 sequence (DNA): TGTGCCAGCAGTCCACCCCCCAGACTATCGACTAGCACAGATACGCAGTATTTT. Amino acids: CASSPPPRLSTSTDTQYF.

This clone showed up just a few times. CDR3 nucleotide sequence: TGTGCCAGCAGCGTTCGGACAGGATACAATGAGCAGTTCTTC. It codes for CASSVRTGYNEQFF. The rearrangement links TRBV14 to TRBJ2-1, with 7 bases fitting TRBD1. V dropped 5 bases and J dropped 4; count of bases not matched to a gene: 5. Germline V gene lookup returns CDR1 SGHDN and CDR2 FVKESK. This CDR3 has 14 residues. The whole variable domain, filled in from reference TRBV14 and TRBJ2-1, reads EAGVTQFPSHSVIEKGQTVTLRCDPISGHDNLYWYRRVMGKEIKFLLHFVKESKQDESGMPNNRFLAERTGGTYSTLKVQPAELEDSGVYFCASSVRTGYNEQFFGPGTRLTVL.

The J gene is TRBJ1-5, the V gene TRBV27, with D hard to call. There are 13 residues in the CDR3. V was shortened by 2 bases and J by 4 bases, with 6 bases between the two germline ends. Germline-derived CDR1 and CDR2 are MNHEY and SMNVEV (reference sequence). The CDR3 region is CASSLIGNQPQHF. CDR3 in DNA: TGTGCCAGCAGTTTAATAGGGAATCAGCCCCAGCATTTT.

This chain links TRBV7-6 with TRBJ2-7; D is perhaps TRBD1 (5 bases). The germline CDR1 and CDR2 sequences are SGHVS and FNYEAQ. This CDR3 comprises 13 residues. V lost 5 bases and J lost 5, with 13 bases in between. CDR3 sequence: CASSPGQVHEQYF. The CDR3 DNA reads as TGTGCCAGCAGCCCAGGGCAGGTTCACGAGCAGTACTTC.

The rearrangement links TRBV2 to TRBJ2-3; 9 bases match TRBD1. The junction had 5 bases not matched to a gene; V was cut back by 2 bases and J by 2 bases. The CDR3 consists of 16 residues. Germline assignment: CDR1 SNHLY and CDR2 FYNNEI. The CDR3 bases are TGTGCCAGCAGTGAAACCGGGACAGGGAACACAGATACGCAGTATTTT. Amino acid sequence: CASSETGTGNTDTQYF.

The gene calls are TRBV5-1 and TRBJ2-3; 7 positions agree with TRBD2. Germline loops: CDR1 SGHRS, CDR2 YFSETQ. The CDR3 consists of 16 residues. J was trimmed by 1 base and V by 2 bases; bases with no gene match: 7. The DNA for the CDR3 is TGCGCCAGCAGCTTCCTCGGGGGGACGCGCACAGATACGCAGTATTTT. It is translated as CASSFLGGTRTDTQYF.

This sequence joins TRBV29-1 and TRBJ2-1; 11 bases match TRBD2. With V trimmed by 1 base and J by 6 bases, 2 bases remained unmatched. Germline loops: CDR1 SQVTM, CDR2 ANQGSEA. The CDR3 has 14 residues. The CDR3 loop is CSVEGGLAVNEQFF. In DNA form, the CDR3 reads TGCAGCGTTGAAGGGGGACTAGCGGTCAATGAGCAGTTCTTC.

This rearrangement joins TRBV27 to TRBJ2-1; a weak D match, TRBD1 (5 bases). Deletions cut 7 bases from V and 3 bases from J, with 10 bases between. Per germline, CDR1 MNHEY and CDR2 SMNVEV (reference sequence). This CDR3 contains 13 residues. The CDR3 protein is CASTSGHYNEQFF. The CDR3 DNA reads TGTGCCAGCACCAGTGGACACTACAATGAGCAGTTCTTC.

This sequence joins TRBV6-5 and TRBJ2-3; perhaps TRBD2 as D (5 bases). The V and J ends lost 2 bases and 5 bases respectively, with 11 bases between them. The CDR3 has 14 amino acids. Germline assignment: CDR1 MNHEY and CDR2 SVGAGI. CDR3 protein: CASSYGGLRDTQYF. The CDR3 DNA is TGTGCCAGCAGTTACGGAGGCCTTCGAGATACGCAGTATTTT.

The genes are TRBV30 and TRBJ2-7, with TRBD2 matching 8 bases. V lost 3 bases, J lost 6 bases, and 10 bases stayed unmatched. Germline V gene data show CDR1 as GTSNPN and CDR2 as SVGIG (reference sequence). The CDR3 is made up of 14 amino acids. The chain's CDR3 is CAWSLFGRGAEQYF. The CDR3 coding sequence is TGTGCCTGGAGCCTTTTCGGGAGGGGGGCCGAGCAGTACTTC.

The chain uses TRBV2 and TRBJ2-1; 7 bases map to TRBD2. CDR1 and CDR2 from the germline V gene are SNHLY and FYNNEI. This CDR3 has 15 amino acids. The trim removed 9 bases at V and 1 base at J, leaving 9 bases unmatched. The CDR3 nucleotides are TGTGCCAGTGAAGGGAGCGGGAAGTCCTACAATGAGCAGTTCTTC. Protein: CASEGSGKSYNEQFF.

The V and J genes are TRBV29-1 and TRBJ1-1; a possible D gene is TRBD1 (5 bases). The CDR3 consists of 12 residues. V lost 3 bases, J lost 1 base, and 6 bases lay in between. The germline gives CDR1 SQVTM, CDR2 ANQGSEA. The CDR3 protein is CSVDGQNTEAFF. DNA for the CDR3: TGCAGCGTTGACGGACAGAACACTGAAGCTTTCTTT.

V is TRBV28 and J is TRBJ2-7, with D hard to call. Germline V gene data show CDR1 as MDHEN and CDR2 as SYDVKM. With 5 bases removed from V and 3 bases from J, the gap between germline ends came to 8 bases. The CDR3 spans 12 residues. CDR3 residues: CASSVPLYEQYF. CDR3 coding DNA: TGTGCCAGCAGTGTTCCCCTCTACGAGCAGTACTTC.

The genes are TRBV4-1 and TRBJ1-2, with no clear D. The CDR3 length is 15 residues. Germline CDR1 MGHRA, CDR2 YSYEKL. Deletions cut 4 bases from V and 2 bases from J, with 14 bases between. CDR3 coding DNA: TGCGCCAGCAGCCGAAGTATGGGCACGAACTATGGCTACACCTTC. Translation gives CASSRSMGTNYGYTF.

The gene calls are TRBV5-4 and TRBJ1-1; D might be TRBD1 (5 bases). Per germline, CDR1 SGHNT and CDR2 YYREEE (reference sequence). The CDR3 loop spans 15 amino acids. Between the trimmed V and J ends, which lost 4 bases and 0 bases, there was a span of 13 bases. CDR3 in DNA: TGTGCCAGCAGCCGGGAACAGGTGATGAACACTGAAGCTTTCTTT. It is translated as CASSREQVMNTEAFF. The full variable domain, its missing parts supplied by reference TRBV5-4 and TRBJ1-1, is ETGVTQSPTHLIKTRGQQVTLRCSSQSGHNTVSWYQQALGQGPQFIFQYYREEENGRGNFPPRFSGLQFPNYSSELNVNALELDDSALYLCASSREQVMNTEAFFGQGTRLTVV.

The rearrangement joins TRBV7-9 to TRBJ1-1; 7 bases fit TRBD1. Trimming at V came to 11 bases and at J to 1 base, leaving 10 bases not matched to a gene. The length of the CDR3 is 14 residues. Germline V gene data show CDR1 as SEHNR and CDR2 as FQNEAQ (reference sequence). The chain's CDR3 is CAARQGGGNTEAFF. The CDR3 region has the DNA TGTGCCGCCAGACAGGGAGGAGGGAACACTGAAGCTTTCTTT.

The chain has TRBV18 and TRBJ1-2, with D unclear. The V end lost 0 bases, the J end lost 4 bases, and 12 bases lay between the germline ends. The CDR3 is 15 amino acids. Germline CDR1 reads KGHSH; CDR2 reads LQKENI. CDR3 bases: TGTGCCAGCTCACCACCGTCGGACCAAGTCTATGGCTACACCTTC. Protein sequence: CASSPPSDQVYGYTF.

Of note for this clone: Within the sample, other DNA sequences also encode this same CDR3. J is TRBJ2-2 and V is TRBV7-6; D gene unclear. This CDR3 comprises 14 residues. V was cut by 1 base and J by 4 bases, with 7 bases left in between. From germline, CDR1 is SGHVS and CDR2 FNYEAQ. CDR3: CASSLGGGTGELFF. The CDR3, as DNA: TGTGCCAGCAGCTTAGGGGGTGGCACCGGGGAGCTGTTTTTT.

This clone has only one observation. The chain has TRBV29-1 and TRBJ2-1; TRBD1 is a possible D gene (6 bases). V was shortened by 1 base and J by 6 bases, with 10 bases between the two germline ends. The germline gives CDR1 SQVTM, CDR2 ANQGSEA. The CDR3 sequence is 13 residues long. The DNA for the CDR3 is TGCAGCGTTGAAGGGCAGGGGCTCAATGAGCAGTTCTTC. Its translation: CSVEGQGLNEQFF.

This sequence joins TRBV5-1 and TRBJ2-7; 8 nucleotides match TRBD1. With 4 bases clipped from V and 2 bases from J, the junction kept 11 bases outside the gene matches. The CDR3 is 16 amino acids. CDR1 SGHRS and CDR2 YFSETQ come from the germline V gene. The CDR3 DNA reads TGCGCCAGCAGCCCTCCGCCGGGACAGGAGGCCTACGAGCAGTACTTC. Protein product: CASSPPPGQEAYEQYF.

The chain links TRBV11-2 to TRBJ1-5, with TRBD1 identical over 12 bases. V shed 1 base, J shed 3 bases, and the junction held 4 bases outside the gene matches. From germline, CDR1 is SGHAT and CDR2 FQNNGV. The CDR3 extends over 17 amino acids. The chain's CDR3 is CASSLGGQGAVNQPQHF. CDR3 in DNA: TGTGCCAGCAGCTTAGGGGGACAGGGGGCTGTCAATCAGCCCCAGCATTTT.

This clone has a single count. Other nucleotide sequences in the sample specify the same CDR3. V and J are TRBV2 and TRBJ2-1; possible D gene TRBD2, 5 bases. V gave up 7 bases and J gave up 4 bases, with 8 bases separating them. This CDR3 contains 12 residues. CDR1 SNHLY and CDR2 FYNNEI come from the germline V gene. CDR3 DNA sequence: TGTGCCAGCAAAGGAGGTTACAATGAGCAGTTCTTC. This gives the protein CASKGGYNEQFF. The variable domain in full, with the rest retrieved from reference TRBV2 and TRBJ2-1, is EPEVTQTPSHQVTQMGQEVILRCVPISNHLYFYWYRQILGQKVEFLVSFYNNEISEKSEIFDDQFSVERPDGSNFTLKIRSTKLEDSAMYFCASKGGYNEQFFGPGTRLTVL.

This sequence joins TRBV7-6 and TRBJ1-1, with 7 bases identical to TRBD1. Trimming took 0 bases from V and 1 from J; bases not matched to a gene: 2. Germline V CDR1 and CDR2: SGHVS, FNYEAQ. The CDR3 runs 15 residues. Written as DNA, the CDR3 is TGTGCCAGCAGCTTAGCCCAGGGGGGGAACACTGAAGCTTTCTTT. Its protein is CASSLAQGGNTEAFF.

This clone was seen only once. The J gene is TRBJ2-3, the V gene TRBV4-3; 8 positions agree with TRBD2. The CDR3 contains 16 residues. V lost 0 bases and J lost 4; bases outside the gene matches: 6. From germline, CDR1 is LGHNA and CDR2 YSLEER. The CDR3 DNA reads TGCGCCAGCAGCCAAGATCCGGCTAGCGGGTCAGATACGCAGTATTTT. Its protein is CASSQDPASGSDTQYF.